These 5 T cell receptor beta chains share one sample of origin, sequenced in a study of blood T cell repertoires in COVID-19. TCRdb's table, derived via immunoSEQ multiplex PCR, lists solely in-frame clones and lacks some. The profile shows about 240,000 clones, 82% of them singletons. Material: peripheral blood. The receptors here all came from a woman aged 55 to 70 with active or convalescent COVID-19.

The chain carries TRBV2 and TRBJ1-5, with D possibly being TRBD1 (6 bases). The ends were cut back, 8 bases at V and 5 bases at J, with 13 bases in the middle. CDR1 and CDR2 (germline): SNHLY, FYNNEI. CDR3 size: 13 residues. The CDR3 reads CASGWGPDQPQHF. The CDR3 nucleotides read TGTGCCAGCGGATGGGGGCCCGATCAGCCCCAGCATTTT.

The chain employs TRBV5-1 and TRBJ2-7; 9 bases fit TRBD1. V lost 0 bases, J lost 5 bases, and 6 bases stayed unmatched. The CDR3 covers 15 residues. The germline V gene encodes CDR1 SGHRS and CDR2 YFSETQ. The CDR3 sequence is CASSLVGDRAHEQYF. CDR3 nucleotides: TGCGCCAGCAGCTTGGTAGGGGACAGGGCCCACGAGCAGTACTTC.

V and J are TRBV19 and TRBJ1-2; D perhaps matches TRBD1 (6 bases). Trimming stripped 2 bases from V and 8 bases from J, with 12 bases between. Germline lookup yields CDR1 LNHDA and CDR2 SQIVND (reference sequence). The CDR3 contains 13 residues. The CDR3 nucleotides read TGTGCCAGTAGTATATTGCAGGGGATCGGCTACACCTTC. Translated, it gives CASSILQGIGYTF. Looking up the rest from reference TRBV19 and TRBJ1-2 gives the full variable domain: DGGITQSPKYLFRKEGQNVTLSCEQNLNHDAMYWYRQDPGQGLRLIYYSQIVNDFQKGDIAEGYSVSREKKESFPLTVTSAQKNPTAFYLCASSILQGIGYTFGSGTRLTVV.

This clone was seen just once. The genes are TRBV27 and TRBJ1-2; 7 positions agree with TRBD1. The germline CDR1 and CDR2 sequences are MNHEY and SMNVEV (reference sequence). J was trimmed by 4 bases and V by 4 bases; bases with no gene match: 6. This CDR3 is built from 14 residues. CDR3 sequence (DNA): TGTGCCAGCAGTTCCTTGACAGGGTTCTATGGCTACACCTTC. Translating it yields CASSSLTGFYGYTF.

V and J are TRBV2 and TRBJ2-5, with 15 bases fitting TRBD2. The germline V gene encodes CDR1 SNHLY and CDR2 FYNNEI. The CDR3 extends over 18 amino acids. The junction had 9 bases not matched to a gene; V was cut back by 5 bases and J by 2 bases. The CDR3 sequence is CASSRGAGLAGGQETQYF. The CDR3 coding sequence is TGTGCCAGCAGTCGAGGGGCCGGACTAGCGGGGGGGCAAGAGACCCAGTACTTC.